The 24 T cell receptor beta chains reported below all come from one sample, sequenced in a study of tumor and adjacent non-tumor tissue in lung cancer. A modified ARM-PCR protocol with three rounds of nested PCR amplified TCRbeta. Each CDR3 protein gets one entry after TCRdb re-called the multiplex PCR reads with MiXCR. The sample lists some 66,000 distinct CDR3 sequences, around two thirds occurring once. The template was RNA from unsorted bulk tissue. Distant lung tissue was collected more than 3 cm away from the tumor edge. The sequenced sample consisted of distant non-tumor lung tissue. The receptors shown here come from a man in his 70s with non-small cell lung cancer.

Note on this clonotype: A much larger clone is a single base away; this may be a read error. The chain links TRBV6-2 or TRBV6-3 to TRBJ2-1, with D possibly TRBD2 on 5 matching bases. The CDR3 has 17 amino acids. Trimming left V 6 bases short and J 8 bases short, with 26 bases between. The germline V gene encodes CDR1 MNHEY and CDR2 SVGEGT. As DNA, the CDR3 is TGTGCCAGCAGCCTAGAGGTGAGAGGGAAGGTTTACGATGAGCAGTTCTTC. Amino acid sequence: CASSLEVRGKVYDEQFF.

About this clonotype itself: A much larger clone sits a single nucleotide away, making a read error possible. The V gene is TRBV10-3, the J gene TRBJ2-7; 7 bases fit TRBD2. CDR1 is ENHRY and CDR2 is SYGVKD in the germline V gene. CDR3 length: 15 residues. The CDR3 bases are TGTGCCATCAGTACCCGAGGCGGGAGCGGGGACGAGCACTACTTC. It yields the protein CAISTRGGSGDEHYF.

This clonotype was picked up a small number of times. The final CDR3 position lacks the conserved phenylalanine or tryptophan, pointing to a likely read error. The chain links TRBV11-2 to TRBJ2-1; no clear D. The CDR3 is made up of 14 amino acids. CDR1 SGHAT and CDR2 FQNNGV come from the germline V gene. CDR3 nucleotides: TGTGCCGGCAGTCTCCTGAGCTCCTACAATGAGCAGTTCTTA. This encodes CAGSLLSSYNEQFL.

This clonotype was counted ten times or more. The chain joins TRBV12-3 or TRBV12-4 to TRBJ2-5; no firm D call. The CDR3 contains 11 residues. With 1 base removed from V and 8 bases from J, the gap between germline ends came to 5 bases. The CDR3 reads CASSLVGTQYF. CDR3 sequence (DNA): TGTGCCAGCAGTTTAGTAGGCACCCAGTACTTC.

This clonotype showed up many times. The rearrangement links TRBV29-1 to TRBJ2-2; D unclear. Trimming left V 7 bases short and J 4 bases short, with 19 bases between. The germline V gene encodes CDR1 SQVTM and CDR2 ANQGSEA. CDR3 length: 15 residues. This CDR3 is CSASVTWARTGELFF. As DNA, the CDR3 is TGCAGCGCGAGCGTAACGTGGGCCCGCACCGGGGAGCTGTTTTTT.

V and J are TRBV4-1 and TRBJ1-5; TRBD1 is a possible D gene (5 bases). The CDR3 spans 14 residues. CDR1 and CDR2 (germline): MGHRA, YSYEKL. For the CDR3, the DNA is TGCACCAACAGCCAAACAGGAGGCAATCAGCCCCAGCATTTT. It encodes CTNSQTGGNQPQHF.

This sequence joins TRBV20-1 and TRBJ2-2; D perhaps matches TRBD2 (5 bases). The CDR3 loop spans 18 amino acids. Trimming cost V 2 bases and J 0 bases, with 19 bases left between them. Germline CDR1 is DFQATT and CDR2 is SNEGSKA (reference sequence). The CDR3 is CSARPPGTVIANTGELFF. The CDR3 region has the DNA TGCAGTGCTAGACCACCGGGAACAGTGATCGCGAACACCGGGGAGCTGTTTTTT.

In regard to this clonotype: The junction shows a germline mismatch at one end, possibly a read error. The V gene is TRBV6-5, the J gene TRBJ1-5, with D possibly TRBD1 on 6 matching bases. Germline lookup yields CDR1 MNHEY and CDR2 SVGAGI. This CDR3 has 16 residues. CDR3 region: CASSYSRGGGHLPQHF. The CDR3 bases are TGCGCCAGCAGTTACTCCCGGGGGGGGGGGCATCTGCCCCAGCATTTT.

Turning to this clonotype: This may be a read error: a much more frequent sequence differs by one nucleotide. The conserved final phenylalanine or tryptophan is absent from the CDR3, which likely points to a read error. The chain has TRBV12-3 or TRBV12-4 and TRBJ2-3; either TRBD1 or TRBD2 may supply D (5 bases each). V was cut by 4 bases and J by 1 base, with 12 bases left in between. The CDR3 totals 15 residues. Here the CDR3 DNA reads TGTGCCAGCAGTTCCGCAATGGGGGGCACAGATACGCAGTATCTT. Its translation is CASSSAMGGTDTQYL.

About this clonotype itself: The junction departs from germline at one end; a sequencing error may be responsible. V usage is TRBV11-2 and J usage is TRBJ2-7; D might be TRBD1 (5 bases). Germline V gives CDR1 SGHAT, CDR2 FQNNGV. This CDR3 is 16 amino acids long. The CDR3 is CASSLLRFTGAGEQYF. DNA for the CDR3: TGCGCCAGCAGCTTACTGCGTTTCACTGGGGCTGGCGAACAGTACTTC.

Details on this clonotype: The conserved phenylalanine or tryptophan is not found at the CDR3 terminus, so this likely reflects a read error. The CDR3 here is CASSLVRGANEQFL. CDR3 sequence (DNA): TGTGCCAGCAGCTTAGTTAGGGGGGCGAACGAGCAGTTCCTC. The V call is TRBV11-2, the J call TRBJ2-1; D is perhaps TRBD1 or TRBD2 (6 bases each). Trimming took 1 base from V and 10 from J, leaving 14 bases between them. CDR1 and CDR2 from the germline V gene are SGHAT and FQNNGV. The CDR3 extends over 14 amino acids.

This clonotype was seen a few times. It may be a read error: a sequence one base away is much more abundant. Given the absence of the conserved phenylalanine or tryptophan at the CDR3 end, a read error is likely. The chain is built from TRBV12-3 or TRBV12-4 and TRBJ1-1; D gene uncertain. The CDR3 length is 12 residues. V lost 2 bases and J 8 bases, leaving 9 bases between the germline ends. In nucleotides, the CDR3 is TGTGCCAGCAGTTTAAGGCCAGCAGAAGCTTTCTGT. This gives the protein CASSLRPAEAFC.

This clonotype was seen a few times. The rearrangement uses TRBV7-9 and TRBJ2-7; D is possibly TRBD2 (6 bases). There are 11 residues in the CDR3. Trimming took off 7 bases at V and 4 bases at J, with 8 bases between the two ends. The germline CDR1 and CDR2 sequences are SEHNR and FQNEAQ (reference sequence). CDR3 DNA: TGTGCCAGCATGGAGGGTTACGAGCAGTACTTC. This codes for CASMEGYEQYF.

A word on this clonotype: Given a much more abundant clone one base away, this may be a read error. The chain joins TRBV5-1 to TRBJ2-1, with a possible D match to TRBD1 (6 bases). The CDR3 loop spans 17 amino acids. Trimming took off 9 bases at V and 5 bases at J, with 27 bases between the two ends. Germline V gene lookup returns CDR1 SGHRS and CDR2 YFSETQ. CDR3 in amino acids: CAISSAPTRGANNEQFF. CDR3 nucleotides: TGCGCCATCAGTTCAGCTCCCACCAGGGGTGCCAACAATGAGCAGTTCTTC.

Of note for this clonotype: A much larger clone sits a single nucleotide away, making a read error possible. The rearrangement links TRBV6-6 to TRBJ2-2; 8 nucleotides line up with TRBD1. CDR1 and CDR2 from the germline V gene are MNHNY and SVGAGI (reference sequence). This CDR3 contains 12 residues. The CDR3 is CAGQGANGGLFF. The CDR3 region has the DNA TGTGCCGGGCAGGGGGCGAACGGGGGGCTGTTTTTT.

This clonotype was seen ten or more times. This sequence joins TRBV6-6 and TRBJ2-2, with D maybe TRBD1 (6 bases). The CDR3 consists of 14 residues. Germline assignment: CDR1 MNHNY and CDR2 SVGAGI (reference sequence). Between the trimmed V and J ends, which lost 6 bases and 3 bases, there was a span of 11 bases. The CDR3 region is CASRETGYTGELFF. For the CDR3, the DNA is TGTGCCAGCAGGGAAACAGGGTACACCGGGGAGCTGTTTTTT.

This clonotype has a count of ten or more. The chain couples TRBV7-3 to TRBJ2-1, with 7 bases that match TRBD1. Germline CDR1 is SGHTA and CDR2 is FQGTGA. The CDR3 is 12 residues long. With V trimmed by 4 bases and J by 9 bases, 3 bases remained unmatched. In DNA form, the CDR3 reads TGTGCCAGCAGCTCCTACAGGGGTGAGCAGTTCTTC. Translating it yields CASSSYRGEQFF.

This chain uses TRBV30 with TRBJ1-1, with a weak D call TRBD1 (6 bases). The CDR3 contains 13 residues. Trimming pared 3 bases from V and 3 bases from J, leaving 11 bases between. Germline V gives CDR1 GTSNPN, CDR2 SVGIG (reference sequence). CDR3 in amino acids: CAWRRQVYTEAFF. CDR3 DNA: TGTGCCTGGAGGCGACAGGTCTACACTGAAGCTTTCTTT.

The chain links TRBV11-2 to TRBJ2-2; D is perhaps TRBD1 or TRBD2 (5 bases each). Looked up from germline, CDR1 is SGHAT and CDR2 is FQNNGV. The CDR3 contains 16 residues. Trimming pared 5 bases from V and 16 bases from J, leaving 29 bases between. The CDR3 protein is CASSLPLSRGTGESFF. CDR3 bases: TGTGCCAGCAGCCTTCCTCTGTCAAGGGGCACCGGGGAGTCGTTTTTT.

The gene calls are TRBV11-2 and TRBJ2-5, with D maybe TRBD1 (6 bases). CDR3 length: 13 amino acids. CDR1 and CDR2 from the germline V gene are SGHAT and FQNNGV. Between the trimmed V and J ends, which lost 6 bases and 14 bases, there was a span of 22 bases. The CDR3: CASRPQGQETHYF. The CDR3 nucleotides are TGTGCCAGCAGGCCACAGGGTCAGGAGACGCACTACTTC. Combining the CDR3 with reference TRBV11-2 and TRBJ2-5 gives the whole variable domain EAGVAQSPRYKIIEKRQSVAFWCNPISGHATLYWYQQILGQGPKLLIQFQNNGVVDDSQLPKDRFSAERLKGVDSTLKIQPAKLEDSAVYLCASRPQGQETHYFGPGTRLLVL.

This chain connects TRBV6-1 to TRBJ2-6, with 10 bases matching TRBD1. With V trimmed by 7 bases and J by 3 bases, 3 bases remained unmatched. Germline loops: CDR1 MNHNS, CDR2 SASEGT. The length of the CDR3 is 15 residues. For the CDR3, the DNA is TGTGCCAGCATGACAGGGGGCTTTGGGGCCAACGTCCTGACTTTC. Translated, it gives CASMTGGFGANVLTF.

This clonotype was found many times. This rearrangement joins TRBV5-5 to TRBJ1-2; D uncertain. The V end was cut by 0 bases, the J end by 8 bases, with 11 bases between. The germline V gene encodes CDR1 SGHKS and CDR2 YYEKEE (reference sequence). CDR3 length equals 13 residues. The CDR3 bases are TGTGCCAGCAGCTTGGGTCCCCAGCTCGGCTACACCTTC. It codes for CASSLGPQLGYTF.

In this sample, this clonotype turned up a few times. One end of the junction is discordant with germline, which a read error may explain. The J gene is TRBJ2-2, the V gene TRBV10-2; a possible D gene is TRBD2 (5 bases). The CDR3 spans 13 residues. From germline, CDR1 is WSHSY and CDR2 SAAADI. The CDR3 protein is CASKEGNTGKLFF. In nucleotides, the CDR3 is TGCGCCAGCAAAGAGGGAAACACCGGGAAGCTGTTTTTT.

Concerning this clonotype itself: A much bigger clone sits one base away, suggesting this may be a read error. The chain combines TRBV5-6 with TRBJ2-7; D is perhaps TRBD1 (5 bases). The ends were cut back, 2 bases at V and 2 bases at J, with 11 bases in the middle. Germline CDR1 SGHDT, CDR2 YYEEEE. The CDR3 contains 14 residues. Written as DNA, the CDR3 is TGTGCCAGCAGCTTACAGGTAGAAACCTACGAGCAGTACTTC. Amino acids: CASSLQVETYEQYF.